This TCR beta chain was profiled in a study of shared clonotypes between healthy human individuals. The naive CD8 fraction comprised CD45RO-negative cells positively selected for CCR7 and excluded terminally differentiated effector memory CD45RA+ cells. Only in-frame clones appear in the TCRdb table, and some are missing; sequencing was by immunoSEQ multiplex PCR. The profile shows about 820,000 clones, about 92% of them singletons. V gave up 4 bases and J gave up 5 bases; unmatched junction bases: 6. This CDR3 has 17 residues. Germline CDR1 and CDR2: SEHNR and FQNEAQ (reference sequence). The genes are TRBV7-9 and TRBJ2-2; 14 positions match TRBD2. Material: naive CD8+ T cells sorted from blood. This sequence originates from a man aged 30 to 39 in good health. CDR3 in DNA: TGTGCCAGCAGCTCGGGACTAGCGGGAGCCCGTACCGGGGAGCTGTTTTTT. The encoded protein is CASSSGLAGARTGELFF.